This TCR beta chain was profiled in a study of control samples from healthy donors and cancer patients. The CDR3 covers 16 residues. V trimming: 3 bases; J trimming: 10 bases; junction bases outside the gene matches: 11. Germline V gives CDR1 MNHNS, CDR2 SASEGT. Profiling relied on immunoSEQ multiplex PCR, and the TCRdb table lists in-frame clones only, not all of them. The table lists more than 100,000 clones, approximately 90% of them singletons. The TCR sequence derives from a man aged 35 to 55 in good health. The rearrangement joins TRBV6-1 to TRBJ1-6, with TRBD1 matching over 8 bases. The sequenced sample consisted of blood. CDR3 region: CASSELGQGGLSPLHF. The DNA of the CDR3 is TGTGCCAGCAGTGAGCTTGGACAGGGTGGTTTATCACCCCTCCACTTT.